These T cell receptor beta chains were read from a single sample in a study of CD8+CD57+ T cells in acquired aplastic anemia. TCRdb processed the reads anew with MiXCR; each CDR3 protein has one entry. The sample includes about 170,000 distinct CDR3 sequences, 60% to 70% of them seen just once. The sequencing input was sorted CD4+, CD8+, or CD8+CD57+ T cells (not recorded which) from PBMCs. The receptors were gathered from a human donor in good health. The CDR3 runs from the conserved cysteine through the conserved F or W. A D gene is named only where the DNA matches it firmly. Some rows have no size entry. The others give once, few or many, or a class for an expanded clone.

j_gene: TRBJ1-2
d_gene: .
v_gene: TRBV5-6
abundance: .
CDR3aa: CASSLGAAHYGYTF
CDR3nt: TGTGCCAGCAGCTTGGGAGCAGCGCACTATGGCTACACCTTC

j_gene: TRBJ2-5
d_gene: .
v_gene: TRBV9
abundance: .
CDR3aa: CASSVAGGGETQYF
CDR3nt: TGTGCCAGCAGCGTAGCGGGGGGCGGGGAGACCCAGTACTTC

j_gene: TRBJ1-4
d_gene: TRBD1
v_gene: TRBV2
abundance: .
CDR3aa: CASSWDSEKLFF
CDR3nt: TGTGCCAGCAGCTGGGACAGCGAAAAACTGTTTTTT

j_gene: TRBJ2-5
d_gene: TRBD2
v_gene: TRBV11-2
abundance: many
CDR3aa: CATQGLAGETQYF
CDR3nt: TGTGCCACACAGGGACTAGCGGGAGAGACCCAGTACTTC

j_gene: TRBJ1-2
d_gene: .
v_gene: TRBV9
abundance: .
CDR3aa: CASSASRNYGYTF
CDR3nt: TGTGCCAGCAGCGCTTCTAGAAACTATGGCTACACCTTC

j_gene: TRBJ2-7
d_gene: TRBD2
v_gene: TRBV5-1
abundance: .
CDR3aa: CASAGGYEQYF
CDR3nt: TGCGCCAGCGCGGGGGGATACGAGCAGTACTTC

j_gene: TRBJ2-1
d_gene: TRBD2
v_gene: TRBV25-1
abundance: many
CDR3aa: CASSFLAGDTEQFF
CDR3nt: TGTGCCAGCAGTTTCCTAGCGGGAGATACTGAGCAGTTCTTC

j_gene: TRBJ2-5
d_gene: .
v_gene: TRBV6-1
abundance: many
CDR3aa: CASIAETQYF
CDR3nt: TGTGCCAGCATTGCCGAGACCCAGTACTTC

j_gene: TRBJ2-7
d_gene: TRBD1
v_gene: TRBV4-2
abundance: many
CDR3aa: CASSHPTGTGDYEQYF
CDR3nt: TGTGCCAGCAGCCACCCGACCGGGACAGGAGACTACGAGCAGTACTTC

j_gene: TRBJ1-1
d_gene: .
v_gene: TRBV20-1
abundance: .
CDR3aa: CSASGGRPPATEAFF
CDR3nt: TGCAGTGCTAGTGGGGGGCGACCACCGGCGACTGAAGCTTTCTTT

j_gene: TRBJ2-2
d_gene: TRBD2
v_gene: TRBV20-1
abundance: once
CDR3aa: CSAMDSGSIGELFF
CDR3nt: TGCAGTGCTATGGATAGCGGGAGTATCGGGGAGCTGTTTTTT

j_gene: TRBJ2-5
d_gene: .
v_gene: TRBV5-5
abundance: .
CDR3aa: CASSLQGLETQYF
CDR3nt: TGTGCCAGCAGCTTACAGGGTCTGGAGACCCAGTACTTC

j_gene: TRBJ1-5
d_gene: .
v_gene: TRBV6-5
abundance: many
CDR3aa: CASSYMGGDQPQHF
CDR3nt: TGTGCCAGCAGTTACATGGGGGGCGATCAGCCCCAGCATTTT

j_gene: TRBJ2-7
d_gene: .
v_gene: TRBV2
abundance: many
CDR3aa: CASNDGSSYEQYF
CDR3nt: TGTGCCAGCAATGACGGGAGCTCCTACGAGCAGTACTTC

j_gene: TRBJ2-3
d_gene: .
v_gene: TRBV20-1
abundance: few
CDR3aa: CSARDREEDSATDTQYF
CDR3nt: TGCAGTGCTAGAGATCGTGAGGAGGACAGTGCAACAGATACGCAGTATTTT

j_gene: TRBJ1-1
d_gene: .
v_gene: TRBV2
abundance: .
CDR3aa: CATSDPLARAFF
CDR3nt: TGTGCCACCAGTGATCCCCTGGCGCGAGCTTTCTTT

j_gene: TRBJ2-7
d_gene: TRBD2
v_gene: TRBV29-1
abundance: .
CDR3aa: CSVLGLAGEPSYEQYF
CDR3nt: TGCAGCGTCCTCGGACTAGCGGGGGAACCTTCCTACGAGCAGTACTTC

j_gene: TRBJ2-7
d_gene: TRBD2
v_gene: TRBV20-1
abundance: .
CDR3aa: CSAWGASGSVSYEQYF
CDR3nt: TGCAGTGCTTGGGGGGCTAGCGGGAGCGTATCCTACGAGCAGTACTTC

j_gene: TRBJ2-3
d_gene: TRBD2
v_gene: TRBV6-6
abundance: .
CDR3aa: CASPSSGTSGTPTDTQYF
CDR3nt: TGTGCCAGCCCTTCATCCGGGACTAGCGGGACACCCACAGATACGCAGTATTTT

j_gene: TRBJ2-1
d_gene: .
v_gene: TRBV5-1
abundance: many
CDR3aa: CASSLVGSRYNEQFF
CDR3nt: TGCGCCAGCAGCTTGGTAGGGAGCCGTTACAATGAGCAGTTCTTC

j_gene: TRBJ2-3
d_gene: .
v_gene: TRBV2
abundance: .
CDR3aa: CASSDGLITDTQYF
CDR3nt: TGTGCCAGCAGTGATGGGTTAATTACAGATACGCAGTATTTT

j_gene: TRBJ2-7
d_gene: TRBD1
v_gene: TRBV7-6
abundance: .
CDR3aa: CASSPQGQGLYEQYF
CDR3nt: TGTGCCAGCAGCCCCCAGGGACAGGGTCTCTACGAGCAGTACTTC

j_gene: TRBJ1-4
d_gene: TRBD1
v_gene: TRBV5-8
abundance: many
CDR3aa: CASSETGGEEKLFF
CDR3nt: TGTGCCAGCAGCGAAACAGGGGGAGAGGAAAAACTGTTTTTT

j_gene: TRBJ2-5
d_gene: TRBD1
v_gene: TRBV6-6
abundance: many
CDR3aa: CASSNTGQVRLIQETQYF
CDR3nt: TGTGCCAGCAGTAATACAGGACAGGTTCGACTCATACAAGAGACCCAGTACTTC

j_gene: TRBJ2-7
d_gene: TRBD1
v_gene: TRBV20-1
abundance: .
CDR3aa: CSASATGAYEQYF
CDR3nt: TGCAGTGCTAGTGCCACAGGGGCCTACGAGCAGTACTTC

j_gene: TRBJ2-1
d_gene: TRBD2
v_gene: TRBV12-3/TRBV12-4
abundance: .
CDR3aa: CASSLATSGDRNEQFF
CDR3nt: TGTGCCAGCAGTTTAGCGACTAGCGGAGATCGCAATGAGCAGTTCTTC

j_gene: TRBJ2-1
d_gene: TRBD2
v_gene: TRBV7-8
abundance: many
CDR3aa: CASSKTSGSVAYNEQFF
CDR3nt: TGTGCCAGCAGCAAAACTAGCGGGAGTGTCGCCTACAATGAGCAGTTCTTC

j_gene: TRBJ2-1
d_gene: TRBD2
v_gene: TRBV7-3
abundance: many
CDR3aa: CASSYLGGTNSYNEQFF
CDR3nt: TGTGCCAGCAGTTACCTCGGCGGGACTAATTCCTACAATGAGCAGTTCTTC

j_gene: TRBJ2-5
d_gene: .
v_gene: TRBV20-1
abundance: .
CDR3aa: CSARGTQEETQYF
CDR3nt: TGCAGTGCTAGGGGGACCCAGGAAGAGACCCAGTACTTC

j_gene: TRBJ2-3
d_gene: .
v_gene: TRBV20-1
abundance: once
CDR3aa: CSARRTDTQCF
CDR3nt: TGCAGTGCGAGGAGGACAGATACGCAGTGTTTT

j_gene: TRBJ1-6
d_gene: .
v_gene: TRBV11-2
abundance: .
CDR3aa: CASSPGLTSNSPLHF
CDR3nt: TGTGCCAGCAGCCCAGGGTTAACGTCTAATTCACCCCTCCACTTT

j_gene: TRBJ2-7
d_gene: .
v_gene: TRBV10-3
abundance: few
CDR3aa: CAISESPQLPYEQYF
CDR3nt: TGTGCCATCAGTGAGTCGCCACAATTACCCTACGAGCAGTACTTC

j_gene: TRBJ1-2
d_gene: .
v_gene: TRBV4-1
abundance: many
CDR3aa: CASSQDPAANYGYTF
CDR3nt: TGCGCCAGCAGCCAAGATCCGGCAGCTAACTATGGCTACACCTTC

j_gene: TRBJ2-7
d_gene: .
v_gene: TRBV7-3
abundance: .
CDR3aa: CASSQDITYDEQYF
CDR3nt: TGTGCCAGCAGCCAAGACATAACCTACGACGAGCAGTACTTC

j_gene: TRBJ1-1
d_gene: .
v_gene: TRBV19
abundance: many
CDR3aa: CASSPAVYTEAFF
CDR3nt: TGTGCCAGTAGTCCCGCCGTTTACACTGAAGCTTTCTTT

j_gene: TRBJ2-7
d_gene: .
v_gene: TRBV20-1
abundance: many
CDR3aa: CSASHVTYEQYF
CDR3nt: TGCAGTGCTAGTCACGTAACCTACGAGCAGTACTTC

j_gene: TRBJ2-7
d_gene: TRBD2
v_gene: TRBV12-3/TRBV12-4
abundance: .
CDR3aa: CASTQGGNRQYF
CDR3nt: TGTGCCAGCACCCAGGGAGGGAACCGGCAGTACTTC

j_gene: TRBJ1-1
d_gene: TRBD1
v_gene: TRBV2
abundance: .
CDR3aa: CASSGQGRNTEAFF
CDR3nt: TGTGCCAGCAGCGGACAGGGGAGGAACACTGAAGCTTTCTTT

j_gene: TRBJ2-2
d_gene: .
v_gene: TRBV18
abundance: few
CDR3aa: CASSPRDGYTGELFF
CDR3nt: TGTGCCAGCTCACCTCGGGACGGATACACCGGGGAGCTGTTTTTT

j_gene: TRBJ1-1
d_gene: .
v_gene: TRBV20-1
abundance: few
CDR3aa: CSARGPTEAFF
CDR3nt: TGCAGTGCTAGAGGGCCAACTGAAGCTTTCTTT

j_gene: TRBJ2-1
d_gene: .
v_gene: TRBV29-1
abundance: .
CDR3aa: CSVLWSSYNEQFF
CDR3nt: TGCAGCGTTTTATGGAGCTCCTACAATGAGCAGTTCTTC

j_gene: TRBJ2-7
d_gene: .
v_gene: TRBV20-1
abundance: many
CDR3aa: CSAREGYEQYF
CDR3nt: TGCAGTGCTAGAGAGGGGTACGAGCAGTACTTC

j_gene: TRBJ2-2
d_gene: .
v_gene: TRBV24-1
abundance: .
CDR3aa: CATSDHARGLFF
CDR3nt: TGTGCCACCAGTGATCATGCCAGGGGGCTGTTTTTT

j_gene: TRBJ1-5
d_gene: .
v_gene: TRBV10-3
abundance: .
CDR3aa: CAISEAGQPQHF
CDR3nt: TGTGCCATCAGTGAAGCAGGCCAGCCCCAGCATTTT

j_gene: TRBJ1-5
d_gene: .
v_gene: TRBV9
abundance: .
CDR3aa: CASSGGTSNQPQHF
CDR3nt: TGTGCCAGCAGCGGCGGGACTAGCAATCAGCCCCAGCATTTT

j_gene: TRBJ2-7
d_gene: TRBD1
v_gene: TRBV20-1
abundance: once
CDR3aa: CSASAGQGYEQYF
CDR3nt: TGCAGTGCTAGTGCGGGACAGGGTTACGAGCAGTACTTC

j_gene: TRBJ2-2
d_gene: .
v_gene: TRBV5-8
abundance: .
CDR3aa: CASSLRPTGELFF
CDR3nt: TGTGCCAGCAGCCTACGGCCCACCGGGGAGCTGTTTTTT

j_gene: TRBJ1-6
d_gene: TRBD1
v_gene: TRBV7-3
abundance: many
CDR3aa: CASSAMGDRNSPLHF
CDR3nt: TGTGCCAGCAGCGCCATGGGGGACAGAAATTCACCCCTCCACTTT

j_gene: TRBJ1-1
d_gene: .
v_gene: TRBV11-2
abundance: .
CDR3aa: CASSLDPGSYTEAFF
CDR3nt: TGTGCCAGCAGCTTGGACCCCGGGTCCTACACTGAAGCTTTCTTT

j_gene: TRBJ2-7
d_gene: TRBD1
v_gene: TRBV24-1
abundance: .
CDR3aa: CATSGGTADRSYGQYF
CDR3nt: TGTGCCACCAGTGGGGGGACAGCAGATCGCTCCTACGGGCAGTACTTC

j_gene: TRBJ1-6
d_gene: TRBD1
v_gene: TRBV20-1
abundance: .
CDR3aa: CSARGDRENSPLHF
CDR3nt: TGCAGTGCTAGAGGGGACAGGGAAAATTCACCCCTCCACTTT

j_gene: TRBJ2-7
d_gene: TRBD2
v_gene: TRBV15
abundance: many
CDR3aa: CATSIELAGGLYEQYF
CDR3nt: TGTGCCACCAGCATAGAACTAGCGGGAGGGCTCTACGAGCAGTACTTC

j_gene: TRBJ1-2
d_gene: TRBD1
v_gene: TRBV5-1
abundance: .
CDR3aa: CASSQGQGNYGYTF
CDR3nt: TGCGCCAGCAGCCAGGGACAGGGCAACTATGGCTACACCTTC

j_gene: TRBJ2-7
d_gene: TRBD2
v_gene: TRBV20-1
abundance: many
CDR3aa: CSASWAGGPRYEQYF
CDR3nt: TGCAGTGCTAGTTGGGCGGGAGGGCCCCGGTACGAGCAGTACTTC

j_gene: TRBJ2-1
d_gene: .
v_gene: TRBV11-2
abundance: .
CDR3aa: CASSLAYVATAQFF
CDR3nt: TGTGCCAGCAGCTTAGCGTATGTGGCAACAGCGCAGTTCTTC

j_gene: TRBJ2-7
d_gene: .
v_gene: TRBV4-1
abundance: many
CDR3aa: CASSQGLNVVYEQYF
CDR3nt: TGCGCCAGCAGCCAAGGATTGAACGTAGTCTACGAGCAGTACTTC

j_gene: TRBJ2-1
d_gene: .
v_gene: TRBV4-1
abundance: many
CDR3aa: CASSQGSVGEQFF
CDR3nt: TGCGCCAGCAGCCAGGGTTCAGTGGGTGAGCAGTTCTTC

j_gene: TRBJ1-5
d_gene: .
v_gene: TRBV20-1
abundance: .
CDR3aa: CSARGGPSNQPQHF
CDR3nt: TGCAGTGCTAGGGGGGGACCCAGCAATCAGCCCCAGCATTTT